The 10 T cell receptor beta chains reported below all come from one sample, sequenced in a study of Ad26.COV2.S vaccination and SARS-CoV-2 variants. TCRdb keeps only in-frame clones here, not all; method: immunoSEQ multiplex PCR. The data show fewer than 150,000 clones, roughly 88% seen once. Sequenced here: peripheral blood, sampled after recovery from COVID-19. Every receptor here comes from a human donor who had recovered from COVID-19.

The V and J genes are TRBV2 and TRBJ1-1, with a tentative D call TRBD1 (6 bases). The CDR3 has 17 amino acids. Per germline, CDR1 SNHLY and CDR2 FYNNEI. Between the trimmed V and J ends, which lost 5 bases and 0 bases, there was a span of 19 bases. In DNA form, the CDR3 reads TGTGCCAGCAGTAACCAACTACTCAGGGGAATGAACACTGAAGCTTTCTTT. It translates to CASSNQLLRGMNTEAFF.

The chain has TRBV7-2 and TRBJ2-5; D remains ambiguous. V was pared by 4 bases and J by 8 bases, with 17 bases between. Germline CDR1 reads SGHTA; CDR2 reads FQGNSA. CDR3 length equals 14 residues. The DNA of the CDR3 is TGTGCCAGCAGCTATTCGGGCCCCTCAAACACCCAGTACTTC. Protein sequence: CASSYSGPSNTQYF.

The CDR3 nucleotides are TGTGCCAGCAGCTTGGGCACACCAGAACTGCCCTACGAGCAGTACTTC. Protein sequence: CASSLGTPELPYEQYF. The chain carries TRBV5-6 and TRBJ2-7; D is ambiguous. Germline V CDR1 and CDR2: SGHDT, YYEEEE. The V end was cut by 0 bases, the J end by 2 bases, with 15 bases between. The CDR3 totals 16 residues.

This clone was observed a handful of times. The CDR3 spells CASSRLPGEAFF. The CDR3 DNA reads as TGTGCCAGCAGCCGGCTACCGGGAGAAGCTTTCTTT. This chain uses TRBV11-2 with TRBJ1-1, with D unresolved. Trimming cost V 5 bases and J 8 bases, with 12 bases left between them. The CDR3 is made up of 12 amino acids. Germline assignment: CDR1 SGHAT and CDR2 FQNNGV. The whole variable domain, filled in from reference TRBV11-2 and TRBJ1-1, reads EAGVAQSPRYKIIEKRQSVAFWCNPISGHATLYWYQQILGQGPKLLIQFQNNGVVDDSQLPKDRFSAERLKGVDSTLKIQPAKLEDSAVYLCASSRLPGEAFFGQGTRLTVV.

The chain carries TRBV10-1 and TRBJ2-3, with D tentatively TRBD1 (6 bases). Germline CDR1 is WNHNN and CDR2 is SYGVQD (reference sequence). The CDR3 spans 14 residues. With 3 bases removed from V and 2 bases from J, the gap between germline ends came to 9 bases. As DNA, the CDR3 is TGCGCCAGCAGTGAAGGACAGACCACAGATACGCAGTATTTT. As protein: CASSEGQTTDTQYF.

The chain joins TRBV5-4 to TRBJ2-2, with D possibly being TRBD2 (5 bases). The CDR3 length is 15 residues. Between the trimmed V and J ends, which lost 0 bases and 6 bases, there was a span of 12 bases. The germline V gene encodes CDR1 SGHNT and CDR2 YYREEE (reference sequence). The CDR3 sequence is CASSLESSGSGELFF. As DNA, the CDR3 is TGTGCCAGCAGCTTGGAGTCATCGGGGTCCGGGGAGCTGTTTTTT.

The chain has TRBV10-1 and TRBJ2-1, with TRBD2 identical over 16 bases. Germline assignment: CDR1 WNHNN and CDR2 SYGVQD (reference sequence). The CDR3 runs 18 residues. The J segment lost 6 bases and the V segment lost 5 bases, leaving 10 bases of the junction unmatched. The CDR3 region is CASSQGLAGGPGSNEQFF. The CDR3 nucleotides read TGCGCCAGCAGTCAGGGACTAGCGGGGGGGCCTGGGTCCAATGAGCAGTTCTTC.

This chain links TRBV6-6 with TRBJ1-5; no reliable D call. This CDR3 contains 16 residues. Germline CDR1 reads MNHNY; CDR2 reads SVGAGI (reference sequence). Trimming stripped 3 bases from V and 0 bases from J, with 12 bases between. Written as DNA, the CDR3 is TGTGCCAGCAGTTATAAGTCAGTAAATAGCAATCAGCCCCAGCATTTT. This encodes CASSYKSVNSNQPQHF.

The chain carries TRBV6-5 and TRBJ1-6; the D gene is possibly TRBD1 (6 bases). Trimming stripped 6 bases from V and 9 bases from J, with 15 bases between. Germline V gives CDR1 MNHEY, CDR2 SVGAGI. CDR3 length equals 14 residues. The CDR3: CASSPGVLGSPLHF. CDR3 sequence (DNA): TGTGCCAGCAGCCCAGGGGTCTTGGGTTCACCCCTCCACTTT.

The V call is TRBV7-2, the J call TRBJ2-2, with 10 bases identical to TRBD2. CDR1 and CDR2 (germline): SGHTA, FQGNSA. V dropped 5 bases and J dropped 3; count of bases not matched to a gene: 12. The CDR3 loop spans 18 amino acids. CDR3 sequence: CASSRRTIAGGYTGELFF. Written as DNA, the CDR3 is TGTGCCAGCAGCCGCCGTACCATAGCGGGGGGTTACACCGGGGAGCTGTTTTTT. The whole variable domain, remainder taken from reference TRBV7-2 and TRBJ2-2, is GAGVSQSPSNKVTEKGKDVELRCDPISGHTALYWYRQSLGQGLEFLIYFQGNSAPDKSGLPSDRFSAERTGGSVSTLTIQRTQQEDSAVYLCASSRRTIAGGYTGELFFGEGSRLTVL.